These T cell receptor beta chains were read from a single sample in a study of shared clonotypes between healthy human individuals. The protocol was immunoSEQ multiplex PCR, while the TCRdb copy is restricted to in-frame clones and leaves out a portion. The table shows about 2.4 million clones, with under 95% occurring only once. What was sequenced was naive CD4+ T cells from PBMCs. The receptors come from a man between 18 and 29 years old in good health. Some clones in this sample may be carry-over from other donors' samples. Both conserved end residues are part of each CDR3. D genes are given only for firm matches. Size tells how often a clone was seen (once, few, many) or the class of an expanded clone, and some rows leave it out.

>TRBV15|once|TRBD1|TRBJ2-1
TGTGCCACCAGCCCACACGGGGGGACAGGGGGCTCCTACAATGAGCAGTTCTTC
CATSPHGGTGGSYNEQFF
>TRBV30|-|-|TRBJ1-1
TGTGCCTGGAGTCGAACAGAGAACACTGAAGCTTTCTTT
CAWSRTENTEAFF
>TRBV11-2|once|TRBD1|TRBJ2-1
TGTGCCAGCAGTTTCGGGACAGCAGTTTACAATGAGCAGTTCTTC
CASSFGTAVYNEQFF
>TRBV28|-|TRBD1|TRBJ2-7
TGTGCCAGCAGTGTCCGGGACAGACACTACGAGCAGTACTTC
CASSVRDRHYEQYF
>TRBV19|-|TRBD1|TRBJ1-2
TGTGCCAGTAGTATTGCGACAGGGATAAACTATGGCTACACCTTC
CASSIATGINYGYTF
>TRBV7-2|-|-|TRBJ2-1
TGTGCCAGCAGCCGGGGGACCGGCAATGAGCAGTTCTTC
CASSRGTGNEQFF
>TRBV15|-|-|TRBJ2-5
TGTGCCACCAGCAGAGCTACAGCTCAAGAGACCCAGTACTTC
CATSRATAQETQYF
>TRBV2|-|TRBD1|TRBJ1-5
TGTGCCAGCAGCTTCGTACAGGGGGCCGGGTTTCAGCCCCAGCATTTT
CASSFVQGAGFQPQHF
>TRBV5-1|-|-|TRBJ2-2
TGCGCCAGCAGCTTCCAGGCCCGGGAGCTGTTTTTT
CASSFQARELFF
>TRBV6-4|-|TRBD2|TRBJ2-1
TGTGCCAGCAGTGTATCTAGCGGAGGTCACAATGAGCAGTTCTTC
CASSVSSGGHNEQFF
>TRBV18|-|-|TRBJ1-4
TGTGCCAGCTCCCCGGGGGGGGCGTTTGAAAAACTGTTTTTT
CASSPGGAFEKLFF
>TRBV15|few|-|TRBJ1-1
TGTGCCACCAGCAGACAGGTGAACACTGAAGCTTTCTTT
CATSRQVNTEAFF
>TRBV28|-|-|TRBJ1-2
TGTGCCAGCAGCCCTGGGACCTATGGCTACACCTTC
CASSPGTYGYTF
>TRBV27|once|TRBD2|TRBJ2-1
TGTGCCAGCAGCCGTACCATAGCGGGAGTATCCTACAATGAGCAGTTCTTC
CASSRTIAGVSYNEQFF
>TRBV2|-|-|TRBJ2-7
TGTGCCAGCACCCCCCTCTGGGCGGACGAGCAGTACTTC
CASTPLWADEQYF
>TRBV4-3|-|-|TRBJ2-7
TGCGCCAGCAGCCAAGATCTGTCCCGGGCTTCCTCCTACGAGCAGTACTTC
CASSQDLSRASSYEQYF
>TRBV27|-|-|TRBJ1-5
TGTGCCAGCAGGCAGAATAGCAATCAGCCCCAGCATTTT
CASRQNSNQPQHF
>TRBV4-2|-|TRBD2|TRBJ2-5
TGTGCCAGCAGCCAAAGGGCGGCGGGAGCTGAGAAGACCCAGTACTTC
CASSQRAAGAEKTQYF
>TRBV5-1|-|TRBD1|TRBJ2-3
TGCGCCAGCAGCTTGGGAACAGGGGCGAGCACAGATACGCAGTATTTT
CASSLGTGASTDTQYF
>TRBV15|-|-|TRBJ2-3
TGTGCCACAAGGGGGGCCGGGACAGATACGCAGTATTTT
CATRGAGTDTQYF
>TRBV21-1|-|-|TRBJ2-7
TGTGCCAGCAGCAAAGGGGATAGCGGGAGGGAGTACGAGCAGTACTTC
CASSKGDSGREYEQYF
>TRBV5-1|-|TRBD1|TRBJ2-1
TGCGCCAGCAGCCTGGGACAGGGCTACAATGAGCAGTTCTTC
CASSLGQGYNEQFF
>TRBV7-9|-|-|TRBJ2-2
TGTGCCAGCAGCTTAGCGGCACCCGGGGAGCTGTTTTTT
CASSLAAPGELFF
>TRBV18|once|-|TRBJ2-7
TGTGCCAGCTCAATACTCGGAGGTTACGAGCAGTACTTC
CASSILGGYEQYF
>TRBV5-4|-|TRBD1|TRBJ1-2
TGTGCCAGCAGCTCAGGGGTCGTCACAGGGGGCTATGGCTACACCTTC
CASSSGVVTGGYGYTF
>TRBV5-1|-|TRBD1|TRBJ2-2
TGCGCCAGCAGTCGACAGGGCACCGGGGAGCTGTTTTTT
CASSRQGTGELFF
>TRBV15|-|-|TRBJ2-7
TGTGCCACCAGCAGATGGCCAGTCCGGGAGCAGTACTTC
CATSRWPVREQYF
>TRBV7-3|-|-|TRBJ1-6
TGTGCCAGCAGCTTTATCGGGGGGTCTAATTCACCCCTCCACTTT
CASSFIGGSNSPLHF